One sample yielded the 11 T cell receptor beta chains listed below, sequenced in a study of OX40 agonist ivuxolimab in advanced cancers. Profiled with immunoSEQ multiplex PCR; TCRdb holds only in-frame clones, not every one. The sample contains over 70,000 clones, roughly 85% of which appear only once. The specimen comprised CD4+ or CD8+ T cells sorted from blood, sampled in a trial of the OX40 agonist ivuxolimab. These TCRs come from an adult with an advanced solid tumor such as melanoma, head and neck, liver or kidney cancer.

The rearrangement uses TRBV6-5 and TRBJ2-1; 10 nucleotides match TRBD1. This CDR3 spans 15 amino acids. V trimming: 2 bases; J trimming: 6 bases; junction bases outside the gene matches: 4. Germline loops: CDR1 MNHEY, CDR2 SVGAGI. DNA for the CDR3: TGTGCCAGCAGTTACGACCGGGACAGGGGCAATGAGCAGTTCTTC. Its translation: CASSYDRDRGNEQFF.

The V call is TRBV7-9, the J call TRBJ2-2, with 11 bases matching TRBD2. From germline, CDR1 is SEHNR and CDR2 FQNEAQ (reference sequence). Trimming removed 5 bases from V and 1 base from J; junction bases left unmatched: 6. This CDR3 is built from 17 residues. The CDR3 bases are TGTGCCAGCAGCCCCCGAGGACTAGCGGGGAACACCGGGGAGCTGTTTTTT. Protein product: CASSPRGLAGNTGELFF.

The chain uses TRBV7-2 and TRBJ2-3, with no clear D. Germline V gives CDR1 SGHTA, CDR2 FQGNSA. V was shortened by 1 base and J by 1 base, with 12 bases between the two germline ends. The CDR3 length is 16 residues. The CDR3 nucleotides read TGTGCCAGCAGCTTAGTCGGTGGGGAAGGCACAGATACGCAGTATTTT. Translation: CASSLVGGEGTDTQYF.

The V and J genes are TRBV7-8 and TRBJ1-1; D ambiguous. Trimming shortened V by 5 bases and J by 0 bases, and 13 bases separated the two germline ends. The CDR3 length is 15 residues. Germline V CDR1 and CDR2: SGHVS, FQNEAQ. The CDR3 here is CASSPSAGMNTEAFF. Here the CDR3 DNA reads TGTGCCAGCAGCCCCTCGGCTGGCATGAACACTGAAGCTTTCTTT.

The DNA of the CDR3 is TGCGCCAGCAGCTTGGGACTCGGGAGTAACGGGGAGCTGTTTTTT. It translates to CASSLGLGSNGELFF. The genes are TRBV5-1 and TRBJ2-2, with TRBD2 as a possible D gene (6 bases). The CDR3 has 15 amino acids. V lost 0 bases, J lost 7 bases, and 13 bases lay in between. In germline, CDR1 is SGHRS, CDR2 YFSETQ.

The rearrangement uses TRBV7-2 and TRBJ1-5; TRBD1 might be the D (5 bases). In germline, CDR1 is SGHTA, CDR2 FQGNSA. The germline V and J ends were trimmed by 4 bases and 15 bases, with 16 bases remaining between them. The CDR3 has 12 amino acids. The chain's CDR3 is CASSSNPGERHF. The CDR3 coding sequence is TGTGCCAGCAGCTCAAACCCGGGGGAGAGGCATTTT.

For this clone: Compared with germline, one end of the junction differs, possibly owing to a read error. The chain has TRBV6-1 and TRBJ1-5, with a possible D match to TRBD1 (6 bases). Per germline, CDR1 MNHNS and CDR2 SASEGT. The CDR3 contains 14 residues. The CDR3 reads CASSDRGSYQPQHF. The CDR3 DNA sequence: TGTGCCAGCAGTGACAGGGGTAGCTATCAGCCCCAGCATTTT.

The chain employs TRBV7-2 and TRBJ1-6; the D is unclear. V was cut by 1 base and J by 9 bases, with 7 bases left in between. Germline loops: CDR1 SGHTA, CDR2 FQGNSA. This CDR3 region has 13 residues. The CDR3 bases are TGTGCCAGCAGCTTAGAGCCGGCTTCACCCCTCCACTTT. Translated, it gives CASSLEPASPLHF. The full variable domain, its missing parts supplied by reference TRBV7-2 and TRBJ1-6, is GAGVSQSPSNKVTEKGKDVELRCDPISGHTALYWYRQSLGQGLEFLIYFQGNSAPDKSGLPSDRFSAERTGGSVSTLTIQRTQQEDSAVYLCASSLEPASPLHFGNGTRLTVT.

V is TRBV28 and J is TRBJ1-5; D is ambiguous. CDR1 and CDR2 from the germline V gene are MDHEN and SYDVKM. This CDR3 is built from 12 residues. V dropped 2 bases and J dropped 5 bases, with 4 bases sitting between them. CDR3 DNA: TGTGCCAGCAGTTTAATATATCAGCCCCAGCATTTT. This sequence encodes CASSLIYQPQHF.

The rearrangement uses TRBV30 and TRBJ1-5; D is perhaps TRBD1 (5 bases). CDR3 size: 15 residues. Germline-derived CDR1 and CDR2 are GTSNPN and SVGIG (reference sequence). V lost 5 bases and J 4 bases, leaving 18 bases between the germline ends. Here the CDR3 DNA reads TGTGCCTGGGCCGTTCCGGGACTGGGGAATCAGCCCCAGCATTTT. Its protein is CAWAVPGLGNQPQHF.

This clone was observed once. The chain's CDR3 is CATSIGTGPSEKLFF. The DNA of the CDR3 is TGTGCCACCAGCATCGGGACAGGTCCTTCTGAAAAACTGTTTTTT. The rearrangement links TRBV15 to TRBJ1-4; 8 bases align to TRBD1. V shed 4 bases, J shed 7 bases, and the junction held 8 bases outside the gene matches. Germline CDR1 and CDR2: LNHNV and YYDKDF (reference sequence). This CDR3 has 15 amino acids.